The present TCR beta chain was sequenced within a study of Graves' ophthalmopathy and Graves' hyperthyroidism. This clonotype showed up just a few times. The antigen is undetermined. The study, taken as a whole, reports: Appearing in blood as well were most expanded thyroid clonotypes above 0.001 frequency.

Amplification targeted the TCR beta CDR3 regions, with RNA transcripts as the source material. The workflow started with a first-round RT-PCR run with HTBI primers and then moved on to a second-round multiplex PCR. MiXCR, run by TCRdb on the multiplex PCR reads, gives a single entry per CDR3 protein. The top ten clones hold 40% to 55% of a sample with 650,000 to 900,000 distinct CDR3 sequences, roughly two fifths of them seen once. Ophthalmopathy cases showed moderate-to-severe activity, scoring CAS ≥3 and NOSPECS ≥4, with duration under 3 months. Pregnant or lactating patients and those with other autoimmune diseases or uncontrolled infections were excluded. The sample comprised peripheral blood. The TCR comes from an adult man with Graves' ophthalmopathy.

The CDR3 loop reads CASNQINTGELFF. CDR3 sequence (DNA): TGTGCCAGCAATCAGATTAACACCGGGGAGCTGTTTTTT. V usage is TRBV2 and J usage is TRBJ2-2; D is uncertain. Germline assignment: CDR1 SNHLY and CDR2 FYNNEI. The CDR3 extends over 13 amino acids. V lost 7 bases and J 2 bases, leaving 8 bases between the germline ends. The full variable domain, with the rest looked up from reference TRBV2 and TRBJ2-2, is EPEVTQTPSHQVTQMGQEVILRCVPISNHLYFYWYRQILGQKVEFLVSFYNNEISEKSEIFDDQFSVERPDGSNFTLKIRSTKLEDSAMYFCASNQINTGELFFGEGSRLTVL.